These 6 T cell receptor beta chains were sequenced from one sample in a study of tumor-infiltrating lymphocytes in primary liver carcinoma. Reverse transcription of roughly 470 ng total RNA with a constant-region primer produced TCR beta cDNA. Libraries covering TCR beta were generated through three nested multiplex PCR rounds (using a slightly modified ARM-PCR). For about 11 cycles apiece, the opening two PCR rounds ran with TRBV1-TRBV30 forward primers and a C-beta reverse primer. TCRdb used MiXCR to reprocess the multiplex PCR reads, holding one entry per CDR3 protein. The sample comprises some 180,000 distinct CDR3 sequences, 50% to 75% of which are singletons, and 72% rests with the top ten. Germline DNA was also extracted, and blood RNA derived from unsorted whole blood. The sample taken for sequencing was peripheral blood. The receptors were sampled from a man aged 35 to 55 with primary liver carcinoma and hepatitis B virus infection.

The chain employs TRBV7-9 and TRBJ2-1, with a tentative D call TRBD2 (6 bases). The germline CDR1 and CDR2 sequences are SEHNR and FQNEAQ (reference sequence). V was cut by 4 bases and J by 8 bases, with 24 bases left in between. This CDR3 contains 17 residues. The CDR3 DNA sequence: TGTGCCAGCAGCTCCTCTAGACTAGAGTTTCGGAGGGATGAGCAGTTCTTC. This translates into CASSSSRLEFRRDEQFF.

A note on this clonotype: Lacking the conserved final phenylalanine or tryptophan, this CDR3 likely reflects a read error. The chain uses TRBV6-5 and TRBJ2-2, with D maybe TRBD1 (5 bases). Germline values: CDR1 MNHEY, CDR2 SVGAGI. This CDR3 is 15 amino acids long. CDR3 residues: CASSYSRTTTGELFS. The CDR3 region has the DNA TGTGCCAGCAGTTACTCGAGGACAACGACCGGCGAGCTGTTTTCT.

The V gene is TRBV6-5, the J gene TRBJ2-5; weak D call: TRBD2 (5 bases). The V end was cut by 0 bases, the J end by 3 bases, with 11 bases between. The CDR3 is 15 residues long. Germline loops: CDR1 MNHEY, CDR2 SVGAGI. The CDR3 DNA sequence: TGTGCCAGCAGTTACTCTCCCAGCGGAAAAGAGACCCAGTACTTC. Residues: CASSYSPSGKETQYF.

In DNA form, the CDR3 reads TGTGCCAGCAGCCAACCTAGCGGGACCTCCTACAATGAGCAGTTCTTC. Its translation: CASSQPSGTSYNEQFF. The chain joins TRBV4-2 to TRBJ2-1, with TRBD2 matching over 9 bases. Germline CDR1 LGHNA, CDR2 YNFKEQ. The CDR3 has 16 amino acids. Losses at the gene ends were 2 bases for V and 0 bases for J; bases not matched to a gene: 2.

Concerning this clonotype itself: A much larger clone differs by one base, so this may be a read error. The chain recombines TRBV29-1 with TRBJ2-4, with D perhaps matching TRBD1 (6 bases). The ends were cut back, 8 bases at V and 8 bases at J, with 28 bases in the middle. The CDR3 has 16 amino acids. Germline loops: CDR1 SQVTM, CDR2 ANQGSEA. Here the CDR3 reads CSPVSSGTPIPDIQYF. As DNA, the CDR3 is TGCAGCCCCGTCTCGTCCGGGACACCGATCCCGGACATTCAGTACTTC.

This clonotype was observed a single time. A junction end diverges from the germline sequence, so it may reflect a read error. This rearrangement joins TRBV12-3 or TRBV12-4 to TRBJ2-1; TRBD2 matches at 8 bases. This CDR3 has 16 amino acids. The CDR3 nucleotides are TGTGCCAGCAGCCCCTTCGGACTAGCCGGGGGCAATAAGCAGTTCTTC. This gives the protein CASSPFGLAGGNKQFF.